This T cell receptor beta chain was sequenced during a study of OX40 agonist ivuxolimab in advanced cancers. Study summary: An agonistic anti-OX40 (CD134) antibody, ivuxolimab, was used to treat the patients.

As concerns this clone: Its target is unknown.

Assay: immunoSEQ multiplex PCR; the TCRdb copy retains only in-frame clones and omits some. The table lists roughly 60,000 clones, about 80% of them singletons, with about 2.2% in the top ten. Regarding the study as a whole: Individuals who were partial responders at 0.1-3.0 mg/kg had clonal expansion that ranked among the lowest. Nonresponders, in some cases, also had low normalized T-cell clonal expansion.

The receptor was derived from an adult with an advanced solid tumor such as melanoma, head and neck, liver or kidney cancer. Sequencing was performed on CD4+ or CD8+ T cells sorted from blood, taken in a trial of the OX40 agonist ivuxolimab.

The CDR3 sequence: CASSSTGRQPQHF. In DNA form, the CDR3 reads TGTGCCAGCAGCTCCACGGGTCGTCAGCCCCAGCATTTT. The V and J genes are TRBV9 and TRBJ1-5; D gene unclear. Germline-derived CDR1 and CDR2 are SGDLS and YYNGEE. Trimming took 4 bases from V and 6 from J, leaving 11 bases between them. The CDR3 length is 13 residues.